The clone carrying this T cell receptor beta chain was found a few times. Its cognate antigen is unknown. This entry comes from a study of T-cell memory formation after mild COVID-19. Study as a whole: In these data, TCR clusters were largely donor specific. Regarding the study as a whole: Those CD4+ clones that contracted were mainly in CM and EM (CD8+ ones in EMRA).

In TCRdb, the 5' RACE reads were re-called with MiXCR into one record per CDR3 protein. The sample lists 100,000 to 130,000 distinct CDR3 sequences, approximately 15% seen once, with about 39% in the top ten. Sequenced sample: PBMCs or a T cell subset sorted from them (not recorded which). This sequence originates from a man younger than 35 who had mild COVID-19 (a few samples of this study predate the infection). Cell type and time point are not known.

CDR3 DNA sequence: TGCGCCAGCAGCCAAGTCGGGGAGAGCTCCTACAATGAGCAGTTCTTC. Translating gives CASSQVGESSYNEQFF. The J gene is TRBJ2-1, the V gene TRBV4-1; TRBD2 is a possible D gene (5 bases). This CDR3 is 16 amino acids long. Trimming took 1 base from V and 0 from J, leaving 10 bases between them. Germline values: CDR1 MGHRA, CDR2 YSYEKL.